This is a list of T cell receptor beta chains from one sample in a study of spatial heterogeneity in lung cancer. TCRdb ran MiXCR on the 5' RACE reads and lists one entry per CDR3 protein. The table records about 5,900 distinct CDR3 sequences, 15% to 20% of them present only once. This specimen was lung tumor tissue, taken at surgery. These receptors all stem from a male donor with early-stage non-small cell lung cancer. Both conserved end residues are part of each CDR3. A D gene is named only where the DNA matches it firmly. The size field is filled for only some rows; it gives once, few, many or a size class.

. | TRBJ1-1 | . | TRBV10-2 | CASLQGAEAFF | TGCGCCAGCCTACAAGGGGCTGAAGCTTTCTTT
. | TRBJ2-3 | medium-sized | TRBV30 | CAWSVQLLTDTQYF | TGTGCCTGGAGTGTGCAGCTTTTAACAGATACGCAGTATTTT
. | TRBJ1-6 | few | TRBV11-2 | CASSLGGSNSPLHF | TGTGCCAGCAGCTTAGGTGGCAGTAATTCACCCCTCCACTTT
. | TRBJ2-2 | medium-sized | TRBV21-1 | CAGPDSDYPSTPGSCFF | .
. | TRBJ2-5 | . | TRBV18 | CASSPNRVSWSGQPKTQYF | TGTGCCAGCTCACCAAACAGGGTTTCCTGGTCTGGACAGCCGAAGACCCAGTACTTC
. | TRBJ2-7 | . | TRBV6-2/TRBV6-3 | CASSSLGGREQYF | TGTGCCAGCAGTTCCCTAGGGGGTCGCGAGCAGTACTTC
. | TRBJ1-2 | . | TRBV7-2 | CASSLGQVNYGYTF | TGTGCCAGCAGCTTAGGACAGGTGAACTATGGCTACACCTTC
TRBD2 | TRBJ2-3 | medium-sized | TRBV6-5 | CASSGTSGKSTDTQYF | TGTGCCAGCAGTGGCACTAGCGGGAAAAGCACAGATACGCAGTATTTT
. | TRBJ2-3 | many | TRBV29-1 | CSASHHEHTDTQYF | TGCAGCGCCTCCCACCACGAGCACACAGATACGCAGTATTTT
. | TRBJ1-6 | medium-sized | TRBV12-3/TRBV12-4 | CASSLATALNSPLHF | TGTGCCAGCAGTTTAGCAACAGCACTAAATTCACCCCTCCACTTT
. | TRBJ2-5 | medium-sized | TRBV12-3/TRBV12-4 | CASSLPDTQETQYF | TGTGCCAGCAGTTTACCTGATACCCAAGAGACCCAGTACTTC
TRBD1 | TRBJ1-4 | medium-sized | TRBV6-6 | CASNPQGENEKLFF | TGTGCCAGCAACCCACAGGGGGAGAATGAAAAACTGTTTTTT
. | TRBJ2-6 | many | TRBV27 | CASSFQFLSGANVLTF | TGTGCCAGCAGTTTTCAGTTCCTCTCTGGGGCCAACGTCCTGACTTTC
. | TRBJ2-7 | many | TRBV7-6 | CASSLDGATSYEQYF | TGTGCCAGCAGCTTAGACGGAGCCACGTCCTACGAGCAGTACTTC
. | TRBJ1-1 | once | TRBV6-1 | CASSEARWSLNTEAFF | TGTGCCAGCAGTGAAGCGCGTTGGTCCCTGAACACTGAAGCTTTCTTT
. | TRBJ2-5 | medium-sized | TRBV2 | CASRPAGEETQYF | TGTGCCAGCCGTCCCGCAGGGGAGGAGACCCAGTACTTC
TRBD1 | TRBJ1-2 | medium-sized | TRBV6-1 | CASSEAGTGVSYGYTF | TGTGCCAGCAGTGAAGCCGGGACAGGGGTATCGTATGGCTACACCTTC
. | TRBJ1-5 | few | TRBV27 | CASSFELVAGRRTDQPQHF | TGTGCCAGCAGTTTCGAACTCGTAGCAGGGAGGCGAACCGATCAGCCCCAGCATTTT
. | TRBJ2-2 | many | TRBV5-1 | CASTSSGTSNTGELFF | TGCGCCAGTACCTCCTCCGGGACATCGAACACCGGGGAGCTGTTTTTT
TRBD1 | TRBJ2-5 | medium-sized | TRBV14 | CASSQGPGQRRETQYF | TGTGCCAGCAGCCAGGGCCCGGGACAGAGGCGAGAGACCCAGTACTTC
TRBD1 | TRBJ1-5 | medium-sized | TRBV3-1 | CASSLDRDQPQHF | TGTGCCAGCAGCTTAGACAGGGATCAGCCCCAGCATTTT
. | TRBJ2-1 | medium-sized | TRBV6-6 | CASSYSTMPGGAEQFF | TGTGCCAGCAGTTACTCGACTATGCCCGGGGGCGCTGAGCAGTTCTTC
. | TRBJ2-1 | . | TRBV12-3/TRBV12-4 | CASRNTGTHNEQFF | TGTGCCAGCAGAAACACCGGGACACACAATGAGCAGTTCTTC
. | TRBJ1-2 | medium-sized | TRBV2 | CASSGTPRDGYTF | TGTGCCAGCAGCGGGACCCCGAGGGATGGCTACACCTTC
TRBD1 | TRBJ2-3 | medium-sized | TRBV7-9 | CASSPQGATQYF | TGTGCCAGCAGCCCCCAGGGGGCTACGCAGTATTTT
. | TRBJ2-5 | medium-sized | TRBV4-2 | CASSQDRGGQETQYF | TGTGCCAGCAGCCAAGATCGGGGCGGACAAGAGACCCAGTACTTC
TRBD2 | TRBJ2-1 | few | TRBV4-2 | CASSQEKLAGRNEQFF | TGTGCCAGCAGCCAAGAAAAACTAGCGGGGCGAAATGAGCAGTTCTTC
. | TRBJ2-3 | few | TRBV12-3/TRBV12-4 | CASRQGVGADTQYF | TGTGCCAGCAGGCAGGGAGTTGGTGCAGATACGCAGTATTTT
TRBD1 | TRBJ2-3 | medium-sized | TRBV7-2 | CASSPGQGTRTDTQYF | TGTGCCAGCAGCCCCGGACAGGGGACGCGCACAGATACGCAGTATTTT
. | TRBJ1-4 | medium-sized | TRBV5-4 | CASSLRGGSNEKLFF | TGTGCCAGCAGCCTGAGGGGGGGCTCTAATGAAAAACTGTTTTTT
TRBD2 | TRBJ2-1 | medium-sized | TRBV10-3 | CAITPGLAGGPYNEQFF | TGTGCCATCACGCCGGGACTAGCGGGAGGTCCCTACAATGAGCAGTTCTTC
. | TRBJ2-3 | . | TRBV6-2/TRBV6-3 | CASSYSAFNSDTQYF | TGTGCCAGCAGTTACTCCGCCTTCAACTCAGATACGCAGTATTTT
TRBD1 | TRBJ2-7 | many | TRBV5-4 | CASSLFRGREQYF | TGTGCCAGCAGCTTGTTCAGGGGGCGGGAGCAGTACTTC
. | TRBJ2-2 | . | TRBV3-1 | CASSHLQVGELFF | TGTGCCAGCAGCCACCTCCAGGTCGGGGAGCTGTTTTTT
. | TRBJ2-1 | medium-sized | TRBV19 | CASRGVRFYNEQFF | TGTGCCAGTAGGGGGGTGCGGTTTTACAATGAGCAGTTCTTC
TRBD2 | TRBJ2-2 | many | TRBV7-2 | CASSLGLAGRTGELFF | TGTGCCAGCAGCTTAGGGTTAGCGGGAAGGACCGGGGAGCTGTTTTTT
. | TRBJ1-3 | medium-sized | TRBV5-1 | CASSSTGPGNTIYF | TGCGCCAGCAGCTCTACAGGGCCCGGAAACACCATATATTTT
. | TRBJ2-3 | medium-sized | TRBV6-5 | CASSPGQMTDTQYF | TGTGCCAGCAGCCCAGGACAGATGACAGATACGCAGTATTTT
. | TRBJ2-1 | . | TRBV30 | CAQSGNNEQFF | TGTGCCCAGAGCGGAAACAATGAGCAGTTCTTC
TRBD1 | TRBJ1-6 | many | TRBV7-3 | CASSSGQFNSPLHF | TGTGCCAGCAGCTCGGGACAGTTTAATTCACCCCTCCACTTT
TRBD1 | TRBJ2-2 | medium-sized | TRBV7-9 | CASSPYRGLTGGELFF | TGTGCCAGCAGCCCCTATAGGGGGCTAACGGGCGGGGAGCTGTTTTTT
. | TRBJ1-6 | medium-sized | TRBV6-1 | CASSEPGVQSDSPLHF | TGTGCCAGCAGTGAACCGGGGGTACAGAGTGATTCACCCCTCCACTTT
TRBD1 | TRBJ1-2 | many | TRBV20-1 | CSAHDRGYGYTF | TGCAGTGCTCACGACAGGGGCTATGGCTACACCTTC
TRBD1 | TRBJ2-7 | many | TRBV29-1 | CSVRTGGSYEQYF | TGCAGCGTTCGGACAGGGGGCTCCTACGAGCAGTACTTC
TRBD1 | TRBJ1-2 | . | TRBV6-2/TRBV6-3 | CASSKDRAYGYTF | TGTGCCAGCAGTAAAGACAGGGCGTATGGCTACACCTTC
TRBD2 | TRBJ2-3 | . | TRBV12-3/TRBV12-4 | CASISGASTDTQYF | TGTGCCAGCATAAGCGGGGCTAGCACAGATACGCAGTATTTT
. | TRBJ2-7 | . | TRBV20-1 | CSARDPLRAGDEQYF | TGCAGTGCTAGAGATCCCCTACGAGCAGGGGACGAGCAGTACTTC
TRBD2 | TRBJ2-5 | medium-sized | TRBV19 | CASRGTSGDQETQYF | TGTGCCAGTCGGGGGACTAGCGGGGACCAAGAGACCCAGTACTTC
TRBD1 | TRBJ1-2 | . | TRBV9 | CASSGWTGDTSFYGYTF | TGTGCCAGCAGCGGATGGACAGGCGACACTTCTTTCTATGGCTACACCTTC
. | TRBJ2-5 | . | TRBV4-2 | CASSQNTKETQYF | TGTGCCAGCAGCCAAAACACCAAAGAGACCCAGTACTTC
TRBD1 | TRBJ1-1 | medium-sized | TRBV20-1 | CSALRQGTRGEAFF | TGCAGTGCTCTGAGACAGGGCACGCGGGGTGAAGCTTTCTTT
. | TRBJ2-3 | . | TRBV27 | CASSLREGLTDTQYF | TGTGCCAGCAGTTTAAGAGAGGGTTTAACAGATACGCAGTATTTT
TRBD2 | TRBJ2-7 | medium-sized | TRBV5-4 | CASSLKAGVHEQYF | TGTGCCAGCAGCTTAAAGGCGGGAGTCCACGAGCAGTACTTC
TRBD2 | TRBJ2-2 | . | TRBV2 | CASSPRTSGRGYTGELFF | TGTGCCAGCAGCCCCCGGACTAGCGGGAGAGGATACACCGGGGAGCTGTTTTTT
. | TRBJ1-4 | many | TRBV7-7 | CASSLERGPATNEKLFF | TGTGCCAGCAGCTTAGAGAGGGGTCCCGCAACTAATGAAAAACTGTTTTTT
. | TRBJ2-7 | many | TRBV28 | CASSYIDTNYEQYF | TGTGCCAGCAGTTACATCGACACCAACTACGAGCAGTACTTC
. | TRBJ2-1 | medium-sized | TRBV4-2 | CASSRDSIYNEQFF | TGTGCCAGCAGCCGGGACTCGATATACAATGAGCAGTTCTTC
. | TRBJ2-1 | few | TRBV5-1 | CASSLGRFMDEQFF | TGCGCCAGCAGCTTGGGACGGTTTATGGATGAGCAGTTCTTC
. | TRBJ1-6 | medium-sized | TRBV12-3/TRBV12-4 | CASSLTGSDSPLHF | TGTGCCAGCAGTTTAACAGGGTCCGATTCACCCCTCCACTTT